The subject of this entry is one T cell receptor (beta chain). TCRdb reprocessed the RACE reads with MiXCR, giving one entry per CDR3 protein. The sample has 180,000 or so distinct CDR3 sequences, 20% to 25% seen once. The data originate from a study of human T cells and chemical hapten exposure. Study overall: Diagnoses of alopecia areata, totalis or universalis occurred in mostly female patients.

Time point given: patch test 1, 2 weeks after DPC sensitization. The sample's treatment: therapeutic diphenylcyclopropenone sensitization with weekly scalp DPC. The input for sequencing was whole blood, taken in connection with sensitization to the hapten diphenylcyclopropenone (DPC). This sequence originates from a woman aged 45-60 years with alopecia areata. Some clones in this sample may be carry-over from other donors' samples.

CDR3 sequence: CASSQGLSGANNQPQHF. DNA for the CDR3: TGTGCCAGCAGCCAAGGCCTCTCGGGGGCGAACAATCAGCCCCAGCATTTT. The rearrangement joins TRBV3-1 to TRBJ1-5, with D maybe TRBD1 (6 bases). The CDR3 extends over 17 amino acids. The germline V gene has CDR1 LGHDT and CDR2 YNNKEL (reference sequence). V was clipped by 1 base and J by 3 bases, with 16 bases between them.